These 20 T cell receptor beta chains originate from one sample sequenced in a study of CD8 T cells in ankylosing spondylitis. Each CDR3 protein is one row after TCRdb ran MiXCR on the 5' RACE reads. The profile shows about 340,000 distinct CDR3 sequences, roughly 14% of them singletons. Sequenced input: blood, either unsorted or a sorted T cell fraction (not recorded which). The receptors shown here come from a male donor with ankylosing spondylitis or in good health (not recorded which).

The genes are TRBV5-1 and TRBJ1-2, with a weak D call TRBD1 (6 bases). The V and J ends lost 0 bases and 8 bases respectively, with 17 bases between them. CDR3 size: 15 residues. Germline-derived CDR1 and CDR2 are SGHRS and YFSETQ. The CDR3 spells CASSLALEGVRGYTF. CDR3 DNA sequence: TGCGCCAGCAGCTTGGCACTGGAGGGGGTTCGCGGCTACACCTTC.

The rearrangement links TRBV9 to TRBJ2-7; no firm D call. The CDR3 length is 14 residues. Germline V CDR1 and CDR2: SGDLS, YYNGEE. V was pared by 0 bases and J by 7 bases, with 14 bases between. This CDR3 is CASSVGTLNAEQYF. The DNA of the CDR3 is TGTGCCAGCAGCGTAGGGACCCTTAACGCTGAGCAGTACTTC. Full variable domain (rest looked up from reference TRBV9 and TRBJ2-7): DSGVTQTPKHLITATGQRVTLRCSPRSGDLSVYWYQQSLDQGLQFLIQYYNGEERAKGNILERFSAQQFPDLHSELNLSSLELGDSALYFCASSVGTLNAEQYFGPGTRLTVT.

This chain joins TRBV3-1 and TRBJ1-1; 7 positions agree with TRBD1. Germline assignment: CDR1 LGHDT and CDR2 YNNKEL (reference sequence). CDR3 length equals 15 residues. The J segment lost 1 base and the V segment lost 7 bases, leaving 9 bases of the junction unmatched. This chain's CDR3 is CASNLRGLPNTEAFF. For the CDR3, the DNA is TGTGCCAGCAACCTCAGGGGGTTACCGAACACTGAAGCTTTCTTT.

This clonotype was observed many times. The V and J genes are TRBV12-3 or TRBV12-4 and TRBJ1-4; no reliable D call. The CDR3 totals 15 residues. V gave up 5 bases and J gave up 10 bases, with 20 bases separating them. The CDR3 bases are TGTGCCAGCAGTCGGATGACGCGGGAGGGCGCAAAACTGTTTTTT. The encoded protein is CASSRMTREGAKLFF.

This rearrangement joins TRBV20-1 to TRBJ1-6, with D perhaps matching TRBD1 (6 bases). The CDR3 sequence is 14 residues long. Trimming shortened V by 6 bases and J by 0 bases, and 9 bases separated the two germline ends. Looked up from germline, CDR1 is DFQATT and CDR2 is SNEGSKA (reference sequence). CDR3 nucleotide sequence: TGCAGTGCCTGGGACAACTCCTATAATTCACCCCTCCACTTT. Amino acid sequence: CSAWDNSYNSPLHF.

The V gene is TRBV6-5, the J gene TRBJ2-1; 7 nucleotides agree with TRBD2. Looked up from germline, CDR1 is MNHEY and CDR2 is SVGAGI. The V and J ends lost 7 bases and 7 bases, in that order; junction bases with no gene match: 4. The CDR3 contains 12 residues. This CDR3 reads CASTPGGNEQFF. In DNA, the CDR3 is TGTGCCAGCACCCCCGGGGGGAATGAGCAGTTCTTC.

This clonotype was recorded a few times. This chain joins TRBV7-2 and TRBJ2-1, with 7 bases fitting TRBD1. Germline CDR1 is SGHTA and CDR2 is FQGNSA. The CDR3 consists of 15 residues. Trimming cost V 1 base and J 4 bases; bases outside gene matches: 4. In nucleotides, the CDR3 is TGTGCCAGCAGCTTAGAGGGACAGACGTACAATGAGCAGTTCTTC. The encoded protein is CASSLEGQTYNEQFF.

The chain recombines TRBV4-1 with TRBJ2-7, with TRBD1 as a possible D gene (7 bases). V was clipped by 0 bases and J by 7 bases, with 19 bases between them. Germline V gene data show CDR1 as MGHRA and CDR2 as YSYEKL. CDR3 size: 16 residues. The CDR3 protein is CASSQEPPDRAGEQYF. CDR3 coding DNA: TGCGCCAGCAGCCAAGAACCCCCCGACAGGGCGGGGGAGCAGTACTTC.

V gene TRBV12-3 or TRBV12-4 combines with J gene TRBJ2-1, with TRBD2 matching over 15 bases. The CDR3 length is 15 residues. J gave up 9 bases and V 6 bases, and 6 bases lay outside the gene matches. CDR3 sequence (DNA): TGTGCCAGCAGAGGACTAGCGGGAGGGCCGGGTGAGCAGTTCTTC. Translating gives CASRGLAGGPGEQFF.

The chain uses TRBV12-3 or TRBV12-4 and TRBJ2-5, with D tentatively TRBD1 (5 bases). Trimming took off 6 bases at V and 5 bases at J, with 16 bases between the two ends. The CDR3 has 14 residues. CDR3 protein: CASSLGDMSETQYF. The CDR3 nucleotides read TGTGCCAGCAGCCTAGGGGATATGTCGGAGACCCAGTACTTC.

DNA of the CDR3: TGTGCCAGCAGTCCGACTAGGGGGAGCACAGATACGCAGTATTTT. It encodes CASSPTRGSTDTQYF. This chain connects TRBV12-3 or TRBV12-4 to TRBJ2-3, with D possibly being TRBD1 or TRBD2 (6 bases each). Trimming stripped 5 bases from V and 0 bases from J, with 12 bases between. This CDR3 has 15 residues.

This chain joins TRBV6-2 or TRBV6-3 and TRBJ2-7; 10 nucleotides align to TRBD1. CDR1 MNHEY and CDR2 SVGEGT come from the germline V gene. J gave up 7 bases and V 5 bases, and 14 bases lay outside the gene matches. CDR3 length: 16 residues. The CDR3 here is CASSDARDRGFLEQYF. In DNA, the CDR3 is TGTGCCAGCAGTGACGCCCGGGACAGGGGATTCCTGGAGCAGTACTTC.

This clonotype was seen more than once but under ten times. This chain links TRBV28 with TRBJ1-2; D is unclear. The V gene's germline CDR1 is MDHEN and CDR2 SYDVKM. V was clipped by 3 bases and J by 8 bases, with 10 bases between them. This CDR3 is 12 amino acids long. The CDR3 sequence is CASSFRQRGYTF. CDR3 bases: TGTGCCAGCAGTTTCCGGCAGCGCGGCTACACCTTC.

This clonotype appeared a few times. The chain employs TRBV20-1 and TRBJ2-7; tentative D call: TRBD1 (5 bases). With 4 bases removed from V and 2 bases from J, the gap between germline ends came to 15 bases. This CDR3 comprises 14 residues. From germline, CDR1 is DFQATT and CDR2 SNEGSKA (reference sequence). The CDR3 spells CSATLWQGPYEQYF. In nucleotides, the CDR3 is TGCAGTGCTACCCTTTGGCAGGGCCCCTACGAGCAGTACTTC.

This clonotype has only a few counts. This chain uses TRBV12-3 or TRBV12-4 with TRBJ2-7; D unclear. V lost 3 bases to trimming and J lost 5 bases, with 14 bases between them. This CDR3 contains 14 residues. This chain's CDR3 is CASSFLSKTNEQYF. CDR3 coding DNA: TGTGCCAGCAGTTTCTTGTCCAAAACCAACGAGCAGTACTTC.

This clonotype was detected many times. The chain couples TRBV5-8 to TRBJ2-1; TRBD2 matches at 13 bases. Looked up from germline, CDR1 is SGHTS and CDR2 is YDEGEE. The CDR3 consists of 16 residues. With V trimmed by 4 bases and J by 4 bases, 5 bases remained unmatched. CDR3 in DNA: TGTGCCAGCAGCCCCAGGACTAGCGGGAGATACAATGAGCAGTTCTTC. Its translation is CASSPRTSGRYNEQFF. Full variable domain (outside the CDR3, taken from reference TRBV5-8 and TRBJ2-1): EAGVTQSPTHLIKTRGQQATLRCSPISGHTSVYWYQQALGLGLQFLLWYDEGEERNRGNFPPRFSGRQFPNYSSELNVNALELEDSALYLCASSPRTSGRYNEQFFGPGTRLTVL.

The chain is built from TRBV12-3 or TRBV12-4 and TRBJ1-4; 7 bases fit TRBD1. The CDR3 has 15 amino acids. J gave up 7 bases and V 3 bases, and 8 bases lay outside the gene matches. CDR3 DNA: TGTGCCAGCAGTTTCTCAGGGGGTCAAGGTGAAAAACTGTTTTTT. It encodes CASSFSGGQGEKLFF.

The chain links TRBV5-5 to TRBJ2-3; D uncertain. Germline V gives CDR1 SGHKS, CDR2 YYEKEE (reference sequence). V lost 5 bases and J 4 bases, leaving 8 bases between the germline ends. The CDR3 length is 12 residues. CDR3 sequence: CASRNFADTQYF. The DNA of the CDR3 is TGTGCCAGCAGAAATTTCGCAGATACGCAGTATTTT.

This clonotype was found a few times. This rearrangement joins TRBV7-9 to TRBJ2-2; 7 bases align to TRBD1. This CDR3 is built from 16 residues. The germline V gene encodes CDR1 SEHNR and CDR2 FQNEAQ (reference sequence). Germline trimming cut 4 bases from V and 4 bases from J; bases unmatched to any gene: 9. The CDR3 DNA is TGTGCCAGCAGCTCGAGACAGGGCCAGAGCACCGGGGAGCTGTTTTTT. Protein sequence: CASSSRQGQSTGELFF.

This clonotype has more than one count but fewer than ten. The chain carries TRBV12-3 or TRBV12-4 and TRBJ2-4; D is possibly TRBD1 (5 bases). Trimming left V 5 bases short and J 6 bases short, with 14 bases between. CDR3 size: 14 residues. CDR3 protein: CASSPADRLNIQYF. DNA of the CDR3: TGTGCCAGCAGTCCCGCCGACAGACTAAACATTCAGTACTTC.